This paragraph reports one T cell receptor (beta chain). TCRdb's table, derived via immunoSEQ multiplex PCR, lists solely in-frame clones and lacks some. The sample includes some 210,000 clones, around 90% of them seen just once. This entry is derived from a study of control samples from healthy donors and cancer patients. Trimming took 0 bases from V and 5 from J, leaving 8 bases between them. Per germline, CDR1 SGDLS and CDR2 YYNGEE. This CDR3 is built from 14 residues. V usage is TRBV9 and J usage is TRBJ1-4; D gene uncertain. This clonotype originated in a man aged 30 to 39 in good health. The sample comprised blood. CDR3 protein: CASSVGGRNEKLFF. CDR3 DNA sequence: TGTGCCAGCAGCGTAGGAGGCCGCAATGAAAAACTGTTTTTT.